The clone carrying this TCR beta chain appeared many times. The CDR3 contains 12 residues. Germline V gene data show CDR1 as GTSNPN and CDR2 as SVGIG (reference sequence). V gave up 4 bases and J gave up 8 bases, with 14 bases separating them. The sample comes from a study of T cells in Graves' hyperthyroidism and ophthalmopathy. Amplification targeted TCR beta CDR3 regions from RNA transcripts. The TCR CDR3 first-round RT-PCR relied on the HTBI primer set. TCRdb reprocessed the multiplex PCR reads with MiXCR, giving one entry per CDR3 protein. The sample lists hundreds of thousands of distinct CDR3 sequences, over 12% occurring once.

Sequences were obtained from blood. The receptor comes from a man aged 50 or older with Graves' ophthalmopathy. The V call is TRBV30, the J call TRBJ1-1; tentative D call: TRBD1 (5 bases). As DNA, the CDR3 is TGTGCCTGGACCCCCGGGGGGGGGGAAGCTTTCTTT. Amino acids: CAWTPGGGEAFF.